There are many counts of the clone carrying this TCR beta chain. This sample was included in a study of glioma-infiltrating T cells. From germline, CDR1 is SGHTA and CDR2 FQGNSA. This CDR3 has 12 amino acids. V lost 5 bases to trimming and J lost 4 bases, with 7 bases between them. Using RNA template, CDR3s of TCR alpha and beta were amplified with iRepertoire arm-PCR. TCRdb ran MiXCR on the multiplex PCR reads and lists one entry per CDR3 protein. The data show about 190,000 distinct CDR3 sequences, around 30% seen once. This clonotype originated in a human donor with low-grade glioma or glioblastoma, undergoing nonglioma brain surgery, or in good health (not recorded which). Source material: glioma tissue, nonneoplastic brain tissue, or PBMCs (not recorded which). The V and J genes are TRBV7-2 and TRBJ2-3, with no clear D. The CDR3 DNA sequence: TGTGCCAGCAGCCTCCTCGCAGATACGCAGTATTTT. Translated, it gives CASSLLADTQYF. The entire variable domain, with the rest obtained from reference TRBV7-2 and TRBJ2-3, is as follows: GAGVSQSPSNKVTEKGKDVELRCDPISGHTALYWYRQSLGQGLEFLIYFQGNSAPDKSGLPSDRFSAERTGGSVSTLTIQRTQQEDSAVYLCASSLLADTQYFGPGTRLTVL.